Below are 23 T cell receptor beta chains sequenced from a single sample in a study of cytomegalovirus exposure and HLA in healthy donors. It was with 60 Vbeta and 13 Jbeta primers that the PCR ran. Data came from immunoSEQ multiplex PCR; TCRdb stores just in-frame clones and leaves some out. This table has fewer than 200,000 clones, 82% appearing once. Sequencing was performed on PBMCs. Receptors originate from a girl aged 2-15 years in good health and CMV-seropositive.

This clone occurred once. The rearrangement joins TRBV19 to TRBJ2-3, with 12 bases lining up with TRBD2. The germline gives CDR1 LNHDA, CDR2 SQIVND (reference sequence). The CDR3 totals 15 residues. V was pared by 9 bases and J by 2 bases, with 6 bases of the junction left unmatched. CDR3: CARTSGSKSTDTQYF. The CDR3, as DNA: TGTGCCAGGACTAGCGGGAGCAAATCCACAGATACGCAGTATTTT.

This clone was counted a few times. The rearrangement uses TRBV5-6 and TRBJ1-2; a possible D gene is TRBD1 (5 bases). This CDR3 has 12 residues. The V end was cut by 4 bases, the J end by 6 bases, with 10 bases between. Germline V gives CDR1 SGHDT, CDR2 YYEEEE. CDR3 sequence reads: CASSTGRHGYTF. CDR3 nucleotides: TGTGCCAGCAGCACAGGACGGCATGGCTACACCTTC.

The chain is built from TRBV2 and TRBJ1-5; weak D call: TRBD1 (5 bases). There are 15 residues in the CDR3. V was clipped by 3 bases and J by 2 bases, with 11 bases between them. Germline CDR1 SNHLY, CDR2 FYNNEI. The DNA of the CDR3 is TGTGCCAGCAGTGAGGAGGGGAGGGGCAATCAGCCCCAGCATTTT. This gives the protein CASSEEGRGNQPQHF. The whole variable domain, remainder taken from reference TRBV2 and TRBJ1-5, is EPEVTQTPSHQVTQMGQEVILRCVPISNHLYFYWYRQILGQKVEFLVSFYNNEISEKSEIFDDQFSVERPDGSNFTLKIRSTKLEDSAMYFCASSEEGRGNQPQHFGDGTRLSIL.

The chain couples TRBV19 to TRBJ1-5, with TRBD1 matching over 9 bases. Germline CDR1 LNHDA, CDR2 SQIVND (reference sequence). V shed 7 bases and J 5 bases; nucleotides not matched to a gene: 9. CDR3 length equals 15 residues. The CDR3 nucleotides are TGTGCCAGTACCAACACGGGACAGGGCGATCAGCCCCAGCATTTT. It encodes CASTNTGQGDQPQHF.

This clone was observed a handful of times. The chain recombines TRBV4-1 with TRBJ1-1, with D perhaps TRBD1 (6 bases). Trimming removed 4 bases at V and 3 bases at J, with 18 bases between. This CDR3 is 16 amino acids long. Germline-derived CDR1 and CDR2 are MGHRA and YSYEKL. The CDR3 DNA reads as TGCGCCAGCAGCCGTGGGTGGGGGGGGCAAGACACTGAAGCTTTCTTT. Its translation: CASSRGWGGQDTEAFF.

This chain links TRBV5-6 with TRBJ2-5; 8 nucleotides align to TRBD2. The assigned J gene may be wrong: the sequence end matches TRBJ2-7 better. Germline V gene sequence: CDR1 SGHDT, CDR2 YYEEEE. The CDR3 is 16 residues long. The CDR3 nucleotides read TGTGCCAGCAGCTTGGTCACCGGGAGGGCGTCCGACGAGCAGTACTTC. Its protein product is CASSLVTGRASDEQYF.

CDR3 protein: CASSLVAPGLAGPSYNEQFF. CDR3 nucleotides: TGTGCCAGCAGCTTAGTGGCGCCGGGACTAGCGGGTCCCTCCTACAATGAGCAGTTCTTC. The chain joins TRBV7-8 to TRBJ2-1; 12 bases align to TRBD2. The J segment lost 0 bases and the V segment lost 1 base, leaving 10 bases of the junction unmatched. Per germline, CDR1 SGHVS and CDR2 FQNEAQ. This CDR3 region has 20 residues. The entire variable domain, with the rest obtained from reference TRBV7-8 and TRBJ2-1, is as follows: GAGVSQSPRYKVAKRGQDVALRCDPISGHVSLFWYQQALGQGPEFLTYFQNEAQLDKSGLPSDRFFAERPEGSVSTLKIQRTQQEDSAVYLCASSLVAPGLAGPSYNEQFFGPGTRLTVL.

The chain recombines TRBV15 with TRBJ1-2; no definite D call. There are 13 residues in the CDR3. V lost 1 base, J lost 5 bases, and 8 bases lay in between. Germline CDR1 and CDR2: LNHNV and YYDKDF (reference sequence). The CDR3 nucleotides are TGTGCCACCAGCAGAGGGGCAGTTTATGGCTACACCTTC. Translated: CATSRGAVYGYTF.

The V gene is TRBV30, the J gene TRBJ2-7; tentative D call: TRBD1 (7 bases). This CDR3 has 14 amino acids. The germline V gene encodes CDR1 GTSNPN and CDR2 SVGIG (reference sequence). Trimming left V 2 bases short and J 2 bases short, with 13 bases between. The CDR3 bases are TGTGCCTGGAGTCTACTCAGGGGGGCCTACGAGCAGTACTTC. This encodes CAWSLLRGAYEQYF.

The chain carries TRBV7-8 and TRBJ2-7; 9 bases match TRBD1. The CDR3 consists of 17 residues. Germline V gene data show CDR1 as SGHVS and CDR2 as FQNEAQ. V lost 1 base to trimming and J lost 5 bases; unmatched junction nucleotides: 12. The CDR3 loop is CASSLDLGGTGLDEQYF. The CDR3 nucleotides are TGTGCCAGCAGCTTAGATCTAGGCGGGACAGGGCTAGACGAGCAGTACTTC.

The rearrangement joins TRBV29-1 to TRBJ2-3, with 12 bases aligning to TRBD2. The CDR3 is 18 residues long. From germline, CDR1 is SQVTM and CDR2 ANQGSEA. Losses at the gene ends were 5 bases for V and 4 bases for J; bases not matched to a gene: 16. The CDR3 spells CSVSGLAGWAHPPDTQYF. CDR3 nucleotide sequence: TGCAGCGTTTCTGGACTAGCGGGATGGGCCCACCCCCCAGATACGCAGTATTTT.

This clone showed up just a few times. The chain joins TRBV28 to TRBJ1-5; 7 bases are a match to TRBD1. The CDR3 totals 17 residues. V gave up 4 bases and J gave up 0 bases; unmatched junction bases: 9. Germline V gene sequence: CDR1 MDHEN, CDR2 SYDVKM. DNA of the CDR3: TGTGCCAGCAGTTCGACAGGGAGTCGATATAGCAATCAGCCCCAGCATTTT. This sequence encodes CASSSTGSRYSNQPQHF. Looking up the rest from reference TRBV28 and TRBJ1-5 gives the full variable domain: DVKVTQSSRYLVKRTGEKVFLECVQDMDHENMFWYRQDPGLGLRLIYFSYDVKMKEKGDIPEGYSVSREKKERFSLILESASTNQTSMYLCASSSTGSRYSNQPQHFGDGTRLSIL.

This chain links TRBV9 with TRBJ2-5, with 14 bases aligning to TRBD2. V dropped 4 bases and J dropped 5; count of bases not matched to a gene: 7. The V gene's germline CDR1 is SGDLS and CDR2 YYNGEE. This CDR3 contains 16 residues. DNA for the CDR3: TGTGCCAGCAGCTTCGGGACTAGCGGGAGTTCGGAGACCCAGTACTTC. Translated: CASSFGTSGSSETQYF. Drawing the rest from reference TRBV9 and TRBJ2-5, the complete variable domain is DSGVTQTPKHLITATGQRVTLRCSPRSGDLSVYWYQQSLDQGLQFLIQYYNGEERAKGNILERFSAQQFPDLHSELNLSSLELGDSALYFCASSFGTSGSSETQYFGPGTRLLVL.

The genes are TRBV7-6 and TRBJ2-5; the D is unclear. The CDR3 runs 11 residues. Germline assignment: CDR1 SGHVS and CDR2 FNYEAQ. V dropped 2 bases and J dropped 5 bases, with 3 bases sitting between them. CDR3 amino acids: CASSLLETQYF. In nucleotides, the CDR3 is TGTGCCAGCAGCTTACTGGAGACCCAGTACTTC.

The CDR3 coding sequence is TGCGCCAGCAGCCCATCCCGACTAGGCAGTACCTACGAGCAGTACTTC. Protein product: CASSPSRLGSTYEQYF. The gene calls are TRBV5-1 and TRBJ2-7; perhaps TRBD2 as D (6 bases). Trimming cost V 4 bases and J 2 bases, with 19 bases left between them. The CDR3 is 16 amino acids. Germline-derived CDR1 and CDR2 are SGHRS and YFSETQ.

The V call is TRBV9, the J call TRBJ2-3; TRBD2 agrees at 9 bases. Germline CDR1 and CDR2: SGDLS and YYNGEE. The trim removed 3 bases at V and 2 bases at J, leaving 4 bases unmatched. The CDR3 runs to 15 residues. The chain's CDR3 is CASSARLADTDTQYF. CDR3 coding DNA: TGTGCCAGCAGCGCCCGACTAGCGGACACAGATACGCAGTATTTT.

CDR3 nucleotide sequence: TGCGCCAGCAGCTTGGAGGCGGGAGGGTGGGTTGAGAACATTCAGTACTTC. This sequence encodes CASSLEAGGWVENIQYF. The V and J genes are TRBV5-1 and TRBJ2-4; TRBD2 agrees at 9 bases. V lost 0 bases to trimming and J lost 7 bases; unmatched junction nucleotides: 11. This CDR3 comprises 17 residues. Germline V gene lookup returns CDR1 SGHRS and CDR2 YFSETQ. Supplemented by reference TRBV5-1 and TRBJ2-4, the full variable domain reads KAGVTQTPRYLIKTRGQQVTLSCSPISGHRSVSWYQQTPGQGLQFLFEYFSETQRNKGNFPGRFSGRQFSNSRSEMNVSTLELGDSALYLCASSLEAGGWVENIQYFGAGTRLSVL.

The sample holds a few counts of this clone. The chain employs TRBV5-1 and TRBJ2-1; 7 nucleotides line up with TRBD2. Looked up from germline, CDR1 is SGHRS and CDR2 is YFSETQ. CDR3 length: 14 residues. V lost 2 bases and J lost 10; bases outside the gene matches: 9. CDR3: CASSFLAESGEQFF. The CDR3 bases are TGCGCCAGCAGCTTTCTAGCGGAGAGTGGGGAGCAGTTCTTC.

The table lists this clone with a few counts. The gene calls are TRBV7-9 and TRBJ2-2, with 8 nucleotides matching TRBD2. Germline loops: CDR1 SEHNR, CDR2 FQNEAQ (reference sequence). V lost 5 bases and J lost 6; bases outside the gene matches: 5. CDR3 length equals 14 residues. The CDR3 region is CASSPREGPGELFF. As DNA, the CDR3 is TGTGCCAGCAGCCCTCGGGAGGGCCCCGGGGAGCTGTTTTTT. The full variable domain, in which reference TRBV7-9 and TRBJ2-2 provide the parts outside the CDR3, is DTGVSQNPRHKITKRGQNVTFRCDPISEHNRLYWYRQTLGQGPEFLTYFQNEAQLEKSRLLSDRFSAERPKGSFSTLEIQRTEQGDSAMYLCASSPREGPGELFFGEGSRLTVL.

The rearrangement joins TRBV28 to TRBJ1-2; 9 positions match TRBD1. V trimming: 4 bases; J trimming: 7 bases; junction bases outside the gene matches: 7. The germline gives CDR1 MDHEN, CDR2 SYDVKM. The CDR3 covers 14 residues. CDR3 sequence: CASSSPGQGGGYTF. CDR3 sequence (DNA): TGTGCCAGCAGTTCCCCGGGACAGGGAGGTGGCTACACCTTC.

The chain is built from TRBV7-8 and TRBJ2-1, with D perhaps TRBD2 (6 bases). Germline V gene data show CDR1 as SGHVS and CDR2 as FQNEAQ. CDR3 length: 13 amino acids. Trimming removed 0 bases from V and 10 bases from J, with 10 bases in between. Written as DNA, the CDR3 is TGTGCCAGCAGCTTAGCGGGAGGCGGAGAGCAGTTCTTC. As protein: CASSLAGGGEQFF. The full variable domain, rest sourced from reference TRBV7-8 and TRBJ2-1, is GAGVSQSPRYKVAKRGQDVALRCDPISGHVSLFWYQQALGQGPEFLTYFQNEAQLDKSGLPSDRFFAERPEGSVSTLKIQRTQQEDSAVYLCASSLAGGGEQFFGPGTRLTVL.

CDR3 sequence: CASSLQGNTEAFF. The CDR3 nucleotides read TGTGCCAGCAGCCTACAGGGGAACACTGAAGCTTTCTTT. This sequence joins TRBV6-6 and TRBJ1-1; the D gene is possibly TRBD1 (6 bases). Germline values: CDR1 MNHNY, CDR2 SVGAGI (reference sequence). This CDR3 has 13 residues. V lost 6 bases and J 1 base, leaving 9 bases between the germline ends.

This chain joins TRBV5-8 and TRBJ1-4; D unresolved. V gave up 0 bases and J gave up 0 bases, with 9 bases separating them. Germline CDR1 and CDR2: SGHTS and YDEGEE. This CDR3 has 16 residues. The CDR3 DNA follows: TGTGCCAGCAGCTTGGCGGGGAGTGCAACTAATGAAAAACTGTTTTTT. Its protein product is CASSLAGSATNEKLFF.